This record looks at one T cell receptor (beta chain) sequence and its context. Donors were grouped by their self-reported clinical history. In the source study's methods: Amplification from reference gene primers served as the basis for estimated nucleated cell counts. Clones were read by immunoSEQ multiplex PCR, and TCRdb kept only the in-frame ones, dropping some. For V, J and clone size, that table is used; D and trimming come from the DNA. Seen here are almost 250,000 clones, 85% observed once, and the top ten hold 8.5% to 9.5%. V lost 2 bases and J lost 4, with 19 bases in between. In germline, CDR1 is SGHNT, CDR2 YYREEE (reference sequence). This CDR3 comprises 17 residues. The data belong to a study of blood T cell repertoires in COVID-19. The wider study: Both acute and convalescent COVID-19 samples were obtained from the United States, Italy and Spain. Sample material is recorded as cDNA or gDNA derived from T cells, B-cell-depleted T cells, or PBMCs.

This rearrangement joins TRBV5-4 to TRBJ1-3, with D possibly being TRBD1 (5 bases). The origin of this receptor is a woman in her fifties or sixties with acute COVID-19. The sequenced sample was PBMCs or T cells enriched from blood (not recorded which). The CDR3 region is CASSFDPWEKGGNTIYF. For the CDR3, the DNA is TGTGCCAGCAGCTTCGACCCTTGGGAAAAGGGGGGAAACACCATATATTTT. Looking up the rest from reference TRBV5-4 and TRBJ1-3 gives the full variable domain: ETGVTQSPTHLIKTRGQQVTLRCSSQSGHNTVSWYQQALGQGPQFIFQYYREEENGRGNFPPRFSGLQFPNYSSELNVNALELDDSALYLCASSFDPWEKGGNTIYFGEGSWLTVV.